What follows is one T cell receptor beta chain and its context. The sample belongs to a study of blood T cell repertoires in COVID-19. Study-level information: Acute-phase and convalescent COVID-19 samples originated in the United States, Italy and Spain.

CDR3 length equals 14 residues. Trimming shortened V by 7 bases and J by 4 bases, and 16 bases separated the two germline ends. CDR1 and CDR2 (germline): SNHLY, FYNNEI. Source study methods: Nucleated cell counts were estimated from reference gene primer amplification. The assay was immunoSEQ multiplex PCR, and TCRdb's table has in-frame clones only and misses some. The V and J calls and clone size are taken from that table; D and trimming were inferred from the DNA. Here the sample spans 350,000 to 400,000 clones, 65% to 90% being singletons. The sequencing sample was made of peripheral blood. The receptor comes from a woman in her sixties with COVID-19, enrolled during active disease. The chain joins TRBV2 to TRBJ1-1; D ambiguous. CDR3 sequence reads: CASKEVPAGTEAFF. Written as DNA, the CDR3 is TGTGCCAGCAAGGAGGTCCCCGCGGGCACTGAAGCTTTCTTT. Based on the CDR3 plus reference TRBV2 and TRBJ1-1, the full variable domain is EPEVTQTPSHQVTQMGQEVILRCVPISNHLYFYWYRQILGQKVEFLVSFYNNEISEKSEIFDDQFSVERPDGSNFTLKIRSTKLEDSAMYFCASKEVPAGTEAFFGQGTRLTVV.